These T cell receptor beta chains were read from a single sample in a study of blood T cell repertoires in COVID-19. TCRdb keeps only in-frame clones here, not all; method: immunoSEQ multiplex PCR. The repertoire holds some 180,000 clones, roughly 81% seen once, with roughly 12% in the top ten. The sequenced material came from peripheral blood. These receptors all come from a woman aged 80 or over with COVID-19, enrolled during active disease. Each CDR3 is given with its conserved first and last residue. The D gene is left open where the match is weak. Only part of the rows carry a size: once, few, many, or a class if the clone is expanded.

>TRBV19|.|.|17|TRBJ1-1
TGTGCCAGTAGTATAGATCCGGCAGGGGCGGGTTCCACTGAAGCTTTCTTT
CASSIDPAGAGSTEAFF
>TRBV15|.|.|13|TRBJ2-7
TGTGCCACCAGCAGAGTAGGGGGATACGAGCAGTACTTC
CATSRVGGYEQYF
>TRBV7-8|.|TRBD1|17|TRBJ1-1
TGTGCCAGCAGCTTAGGGGACAGAGGTCTCATGAACACTGAAGCTTTCTTT
CASSLGDRGLMNTEAFF
>TRBV12-3/TRBV12-4|few|.|11|TRBJ2-5
TGTGCCAGCAGTATAAGCGAGACCCAGTACTTC
CASSISETQYF
>TRBV11-2|.|.|15|TRBJ1-1
TGTGCCAGCAGCTTAGATCCGGGGGGGATTACTGAAGCTTTCTTT
CASSLDPGGITEAFF
>TRBV2|.|TRBD2|16|TRBJ2-3
TGTGCCAGCAGAGAAGGACTAGCGGGGCCGGGTGATACGCAGTATTTT
CASREGLAGPGDTQYF
>TRBV20-1|once|TRBD2|15|TRBJ2-7
TGCAGTGCTAGTAGTCCTAGCGGGGGGGATTACGAGCAGTACTTC
CSASSPSGGDYEQYF
>TRBV9|.|TRBD2|16|TRBJ2-1
TGTGCCAGCAGCGTACTTGGACTAGCAGGCTACAATGAGCAGTTCTTC
CASSVLGLAGYNEQFF
>TRBV19|.|.|12|TRBJ1-1
TGTGCCAGTAACCAGAGAGGAACTGAAGCTTTCTTT
CASNQRGTEAFF
>TRBV19|.|TRBD1|15|TRBJ2-1
TGTGCCAGTAGTACCCGGACAGGAACCTACAATGAGCAGTTCTTC
CASSTRTGTYNEQFF
>TRBV2|.|.|14|TRBJ1-1
TGTGCCAGCAGCCCCGGACCGGGGGACACTGAAGCTTTCTTT
CASSPGPGDTEAFF
>TRBV27|.|TRBD2|15|TRBJ2-1
TGTGCCAGCAGTCCACCGGGACTAGCGGGGATTGAGCAGTTCTTC
CASSPPGLAGIEQFF
>TRBV6-2/TRBV6-3|.|TRBD2|15|TRBJ2-1
TGTGCCAGCAGTGACCGCGGGGGGGCCCGAAATGAGCAGTTCTTC
CASSDRGGARNEQFF
>TRBV28|.|.|14|TRBJ2-2
TGTGCCAGCAGTTTTATCCGTGACACCGGGGAGCTGTTTTTT
CASSFIRDTGELFF
>TRBV4-2|once|.|14|TRBJ2-3
TGTGCCAGCAGCCAAGATACTAGAGCGGATACGCAGTATTTT
CASSQDTRADTQYF
>TRBV29-1|.|.|13|TRBJ2-7
TGCAGCGTTAGCGACAGGAGCTCCTACGAGCAGTACTTC
CSVSDRSSYEQYF
>TRBV19|.|TRBD1|15|TRBJ2-2
TGTGCCAGTAGTATAAGGGGGCGTCAAGTAGGGGAGCTGTTTTTT
CASSIRGRQVGELFF
>TRBV29-1|.|TRBD2|16|TRBJ2-3
TGCAGCGTCGACGCCGGGACTAGCTACCCTCTAGATACGCAGTATTTT
CSVDAGTSYPLDTQYF
>TRBV5-1|.|TRBD1|14|TRBJ2-3
TGCGCCAGCACCCTGGACAGGCTAATAGATACGCAGTATTTT
CASTLDRLIDTQYF
>TRBV7-8|.|.|13|TRBJ2-2
TGTGCCAGCAGCCTAAATCCCCCCGGGGAGCTGTTTTTT
CASSLNPPGELFF
>TRBV19|.|.|14|TRBJ1-1
TGTGCCAGTAGTATTACAGGGAGTCACACTGAAGCTTTCTTT
CASSITGSHTEAFF
>TRBV7-2|.|TRBD1|15|TRBJ2-3
TGTGCCAGCAGCCTCTGGGACAGGGAGGGGGTTACGCAGTATTTT
CASSLWDREGVTQYF